The sequence of this T cell receptor (beta chain) was determined in a study of blood T cell repertoires in COVID-19. Study overall: Acute and convalescent COVID-19 samples came from the United States, Italy and Spain. Nucleic acid was either cDNA or gDNA, and it came from T cells, B-cell-depleted T cells, or PBMCs.

Per germline, CDR1 GTSNPN and CDR2 SVGIG (reference sequence). There are 15 residues in the CDR3. J was trimmed by 10 bases and V by 2 bases; bases with no gene match: 12. This clone was counted between two and nine times. Profiling relied on immunoSEQ multiplex PCR, and the TCRdb table lists in-frame clones only, not all of them. Of about 130,000 clones in the sample, about 81% were seen once. This chain connects TRBV30 to TRBJ2-1, with 9 bases that match TRBD1. The clonotype originates from a man aged 25-45 years with COVID-19, enrolled during active disease. The sequenced material came from peripheral blood. The CDR3 protein is CAWSKQGAPPREQFF. DNA for the CDR3: TGTGCCTGGAGTAAACAGGGGGCTCCTCCGAGGGAGCAGTTCTTC.